This passage covers 6 T cell receptor beta chains from one sample sequenced in a study of cytomegalovirus exposure and HLA in healthy donors. The PCR had 60 Vbeta and 13 Jbeta primers. TCRdb's copy holds only in-frame clones and misses some; the assay was immunoSEQ multiplex PCR. This sample's table reports some 40,000 clones. Sequencing was carried out using PBMCs. The origin of the receptors is a male donor in good health and CMV-seronegative.

The chain recombines TRBV7-2 with TRBJ2-1, with D perhaps TRBD2 (6 bases). V lost 1 base and J lost 12, with 16 bases in between. This CDR3 comprises 14 residues. Germline V CDR1 and CDR2: SGHTA, FQGNSA. The CDR3 reads CASSLGPRGSGQFF. The CDR3 region has the DNA TGTGCCAGCAGCTTAGGGCCGCGGGGTTCGGGGCAGTTCTTC.

About this clone: A junction boundary mismatches the germline segment, possibly from a read error. The sample carries other DNA sequences with the same CDR3. The chain carries TRBV6-1 and TRBJ1-6, with 8 bases matching TRBD1. Germline lookup yields CDR1 MNHNS and CDR2 SASEGT. The CDR3 contains 15 residues. CDR3 in DNA: TGCGCCAGCAGTCCTGGACAGGGCACAGGTTCACCCCTCCACTTT. This sequence encodes CASSPGQGTGSPLHF.

This chain links TRBV6-6 with TRBJ1-5; D is unclear. The germline V and J ends were trimmed by 0 bases and 4 bases, with 10 bases remaining between them. Germline CDR1 and CDR2: MNHNY and SVGAGI (reference sequence). This CDR3 contains 15 residues. As DNA, the CDR3 is TGTGCCAGCAGTTACTCTGGGCACCCAAATCAGCCCCAGCATTTT. Translation: CASSYSGHPNQPQHF.

Worth noting for this clone: At one end the junction does not follow the germline gene, possibly because of a read error. The CDR3 region has the DNA TGTGCCAGCAGCTACTGGGGGGGACCCTACGAGCAGTACTTC. It specifies CASSYWGGPYEQYF. The gene calls are TRBV5-1 and TRBJ2-7; the match to TRBD2 covers 7 bases. The CDR3 sequence is 14 residues long. Germline V gene sequence: CDR1 SGHRS, CDR2 YFSETQ.

In the case of this clone: An end of the junction differs from the germline gene, which may be a read error. V and J are TRBV28 and TRBJ2-7; possibly TRBD1 for D (6 bases). Germline CDR1 and CDR2: MDHEN and SYDVKM. The CDR3 runs to 13 residues. CDR3 sequence reads: CASSVPGTPSSHF. DNA of the CDR3: TGTGCCAGCAGTGTACCCGGGACACCCTCGTCGCACTTC.

The chain uses TRBV28 and TRBJ1-2; 7 positions agree with TRBD1. Unmatched junction bases numbered 17, after V lost 5 bases and J lost 5 bases. This CDR3 is 17 amino acids long. Looked up from germline, CDR1 is MDHEN and CDR2 is SYDVKM. The CDR3 DNA reads TGTGCCAGCAGTCCCCACCGACAGGGAAAGGCTTTTTATGGCTACACCTTC. Its protein is CASSPHRQGKAFYGYTF.